These 22 T cell receptor beta chains were sequenced from one sample in a study of shared clonotypes between healthy human individuals. Libraries were prepared by immunoSEQ multiplex PCR; TCRdb keeps only in-frame clonotypes and omits some of them. The sample contains about half a million clones, roughly 80% of which appear only once. Sequencing was performed on PBMCs. The receptors stem from a woman aged 40-49 years in good health. Some clones in this sample may be carry-over from other donors' samples.

This clone was counted a few times. This sequence joins TRBV9 and TRBJ2-2; TRBD2 matches at 10 bases. The CDR3 is 18 residues long. V was pared by 0 bases and J by 6 bases, with 11 bases of the junction left unmatched. The V gene's germline CDR1 is SGDLS and CDR2 YYNGEE. The CDR3 region is CASSVAKTSGSPPGELFF. The CDR3 DNA sequence: TGTGCCAGCAGCGTAGCTAAGACTAGCGGGTCCCCCCCCGGGGAGCTGTTTTTT. The full variable domain, rest sourced from reference TRBV9 and TRBJ2-2, is DSGVTQTPKHLITATGQRVTLRCSPRSGDLSVYWYQQSLDQGLQFLIQYYNGEERAKGNILERFSAQQFPDLHSELNLSSLELGDSALYFCASSVAKTSGSPPGELFFGEGSRLTVL.

The CDR3 reads CASSPGTGVREQYF. CDR3 nucleotide sequence: TGTGCCAGCTCACCAGGGACAGGGGTCCGCGAGCAGTACTTC. The chain couples TRBV18 to TRBJ2-7; TRBD1 matches 10 bases. The ends lost 2 bases at V and 6 bases at J; junction bases unmatched: 4. CDR3 size: 14 residues. Germline values: CDR1 KGHSH, CDR2 LQKENI. Filled out from reference TRBV18 and TRBJ2-7, the complete variable domain reads NAGVMQNPRHLVRRRGQEARLRCSPMKGHSHVYWYRQLPEEGLKFMVYLQKENIIDESGMPKERFSAEFPKEGPSILRIQQVVRGDSAAYFCASSPGTGVREQYFGPGTRLTVT.

This clone was seen a single time. The rearrangement links TRBV4-2 to TRBJ1-2; TRBD1 agrees at 7 bases. Germline values: CDR1 LGHNA, CDR2 YNFKEQ. Unmatched junction bases numbered 17, after V lost 4 bases and J lost 0 bases. This CDR3 spans 19 amino acids. CDR3 amino acids: CASSRVGQADFGANYGYTF. The CDR3 DNA reads TGTGCCAGCAGCCGCGTAGGACAGGCTGACTTCGGGGCTAACTATGGCTACACCTTC.

The chain uses TRBV18 and TRBJ1-4; the D is unclear. Germline V gene data show CDR1 as KGHSH and CDR2 as LQKENI. This CDR3 has 14 amino acids. V was trimmed by 1 base and J by 4 bases, leaving 7 bases between them. CDR3: CASSPQGGNEKLFF. Written as DNA, the CDR3 is TGTGCCAGCTCACCACAGGGTGGTAATGAAAAACTGTTTTTT.

This chain joins TRBV7-2 and TRBJ2-5; tentative D call: TRBD1 (6 bases). Per germline, CDR1 SGHTA and CDR2 FQGNSA. This CDR3 has 14 amino acids. V lost 1 base and J 6 bases, leaving 12 bases between the germline ends. This chain's CDR3 is CASSLVPGTKTQYF. The CDR3 coding sequence is TGTGCCAGCAGCTTAGTGCCAGGGACAAAGACCCAGTACTTC.

V usage is TRBV7-9 and J usage is TRBJ2-7, with D possibly TRBD2 on 6 matching bases. Between the trimmed V and J ends, which lost 7 bases and 4 bases, there was a span of 20 bases. The CDR3 loop spans 15 amino acids. Germline-derived CDR1 and CDR2 are SEHNR and FQNEAQ (reference sequence). The DNA of the CDR3 is TGTGCCAGCAACCTCGCCGCGGGTGGGGGGTACGAGCAGTACTTC. This sequence encodes CASNLAAGGGYEQYF.

The genes are TRBV10-3 and TRBJ2-7, with 10 bases lining up with TRBD1. From germline, CDR1 is ENHRY and CDR2 SYGVKD. J was trimmed by 1 base and V by 4 bases; bases with no gene match: 7. The CDR3 loop spans 16 amino acids. CDR3 region: CAISGGRTGGSYEQYF. DNA of the CDR3: TGTGCCATCAGTGGAGGGCGGACAGGGGGTTCCTACGAGCAGTACTTC.

CDR3 amino acids: CASSFGTFQYF. CDR3 sequence (DNA): TGTGCCAGCAGCTTTGGTACATTCCAGTACTTC. The V gene is TRBV11-2, the J gene TRBJ2-5; D is uncertain. V was clipped by 3 bases and J by 10 bases, with 9 bases between them. The germline gives CDR1 SGHAT, CDR2 FQNNGV. CDR3 length equals 11 residues. The whole variable domain, filled in from reference TRBV11-2 and TRBJ2-5, reads EAGVAQSPRYKIIEKRQSVAFWCNPISGHATLYWYQQILGQGPKLLIQFQNNGVVDDSQLPKDRFSAERLKGVDSTLKIQPAKLEDSAVYLCASSFGTFQYFGPGTRLLVL.

The V and J genes are TRBV28 and TRBJ2-7, with D perhaps matching TRBD1 or TRBD2 (5 bases each). Deletions cut 1 base from V and 3 bases from J, with 19 bases between. The germline V gene has CDR1 MDHEN and CDR2 SYDVKM. The CDR3 length is 17 residues. The CDR3 loop reads CASSLLSGPEYNYEQYF. The CDR3 DNA reads TGTGCCAGCAGTTTATTGTCGGGGCCCGAATATAACTACGAGCAGTACTTC.

Note on this clone: The junction does not match germline at one end; this may be a read error. The V and J genes are TRBV11-3 and TRBJ2-1; 9 nucleotides match TRBD2. The CDR3 totals 15 residues. In germline, CDR1 is SGHNT, CDR2 YENEEA. As DNA, the CDR3 is TGTGCCGGCAGCATGCAAGCGGGAGGATACAATGAGCAGTTCTTC. Translated, it gives CAGSMQAGGYNEQFF.

The CDR3: CASSLARRLAGNEQYF. The CDR3 nucleotides read TGTGCCAGCAGCTTGGCCAGGCGCCTAGCGGGAAACGAGCAGTACTTC. The genes are TRBV5-6 and TRBJ2-7, with 9 bases matching TRBD2. The length of the CDR3 is 16 residues. V shed 0 bases, J shed 5 bases, and the junction held 9 bases outside the gene matches. Germline values: CDR1 SGHDT, CDR2 YYEEEE.

This clone was detected a few times. CDR3 sequence (DNA): TGCGCCAGCAGCCAAGGGGGAAGCCGCCCTAATGAAAAACTGTTTTTT. Its translation is CASSQGGSRPNEKLFF. The chain joins TRBV4-3 to TRBJ1-4; D uncertain. V lost 1 base and J 3 bases, leaving 12 bases between the germline ends. The germline CDR1 and CDR2 sequences are LGHNA and YSLEER. The CDR3 loop spans 16 amino acids.

This clone was counted once. This likely came from a read error, as a far larger clone is one base away. The chain combines TRBV13 with TRBJ2-7, with D possibly called TRBD1 or TRBD2 (5 bases each). CDR3 size: 14 residues. V shed 7 bases and J shed 0 bases, with 13 bases lying between them. Germline V gives CDR1 PRHDT, CDR2 FYEKMQ (reference sequence). DNA of the CDR3: TGTGCCAGCATCCTGGGGGTCCCCTCCTACGAGCAGTACTTC. Translating it yields CASILGVPSYEQYF.

There are a few counts of this clone. Only one base separates this from a far larger clonotype, so it likely reflects a read error. The rearrangement uses TRBV14 and TRBJ2-2; a weak D match, TRBD1 (5 bases). The CDR3 runs to 13 residues. Germline-derived CDR1 and CDR2 are SGHDN and FVKESK. The CDR3 protein is CASSQVDTRELFF. Written as DNA, the CDR3 is TGTGCCAGCAGCCAAGTGGACACCAGGGAGCTGTTTTTT.

The chain carries TRBV28 and TRBJ1-5; weak D call: TRBD1 (5 bases). Looked up from germline, CDR1 is MDHEN and CDR2 is SYDVKM. Trimming stripped 5 bases from V and 0 bases from J, with 11 bases between. The CDR3 contains 15 residues. In DNA, the CDR3 is TGTGCCAGCAGTACTGGGACCTATAGCAATCAGCCCCAGCATTTT. Protein sequence: CASSTGTYSNQPQHF. Full variable domain (missing parts from reference TRBV28 and TRBJ1-5): DVKVTQSSRYLVKRTGEKVFLECVQDMDHENMFWYRQDPGLGLRLIYFSYDVKMKEKGDIPEGYSVSREKKERFSLILESASTNQTSMYLCASSTGTYSNQPQHFGDGTRLSIL.

This chain joins TRBV2 and TRBJ2-6; a weak D match, TRBD1 (6 bases). V was pared by 7 bases and J by 0 bases, with 13 bases between. In germline, CDR1 is SNHLY, CDR2 FYNNEI. This CDR3 is built from 16 residues. The CDR3 is CASTPDSNSGANVLTF. The CDR3 DNA sequence: TGTGCCAGCACTCCGGACAGTAACTCTGGGGCCAACGTCCTGACTTTC.

The CDR3 sequence: CASSGTSGSYEQFF. The CDR3, as DNA: TGTGCCAGCAGCGGGACTAGCGGGAGTTATGAGCAGTTCTTC. The V and J genes are TRBV7-2 and TRBJ2-1; 14 bases line up with TRBD2. CDR1 and CDR2 (germline): SGHTA, FQGNSA. This CDR3 comprises 14 residues. After removal of 5 bases from V and 8 bases from J, the junction contained 2 bases not matched to a gene.

The chain joins TRBV29-1 to TRBJ2-7; 7 positions match TRBD1. This CDR3 region has 13 residues. The germline V gene has CDR1 SQVTM and CDR2 ANQGSEA. V was clipped by 5 bases and J by 0 bases; unmatched bases: 4. The CDR3 loop reads CSVRQGISYEQYF. In DNA, the CDR3 is TGCAGCGTTCGACAGGGTATCTCCTACGAGCAGTACTTC.

The V and J genes are TRBV7-9 and TRBJ2-7; no firm D call. V was cut by 5 bases and J by 5 bases, with 13 bases left in between. Germline CDR1 SEHNR, CDR2 FQNEAQ (reference sequence). There are 13 residues in the CDR3. CDR3 DNA: TGTGCCAGCAGCGTAGGTCCCCCCGACGAGCAGTACTTC. This encodes CASSVGPPDEQYF. The whole variable domain, remainder taken from reference TRBV7-9 and TRBJ2-7, is DTGVSQNPRHKITKRGQNVTFRCDPISEHNRLYWYRQTLGQGPEFLTYFQNEAQLEKSRLLSDRFSAERPKGSFSTLEIQRTEQGDSAMYLCASSVGPPDEQYFGPGTRLTVT.

J is TRBJ2-1 and V is TRBV10-3; D not certain. CDR1 ENHRY and CDR2 SYGVKD come from the germline V gene. Trimming removed 4 bases from V and 7 bases from J, with 11 bases in between. The CDR3 runs to 13 residues. The CDR3 DNA reads TGTGCCATCAGTGGTCCCTGGGGTAATGAGCAGTTCTTC. It translates to CAISGPWGNEQFF.

This rearrangement joins TRBV5-1 to TRBJ1-1, with D perhaps matching TRBD1 (5 bases). Germline V CDR1 and CDR2: SGHRS, YFSETQ. The V gene lost 3 bases and the J gene lost 12 bases, with 24 bases spanning the gap. The CDR3 consists of 15 residues. In DNA form, the CDR3 reads TGCGCCAGCAGCTGGAGCGGTGGGGAGGGGTCGACGTCTTTCTTT. Protein: CASSWSGGEGSTSFF. Based on the CDR3 plus reference TRBV5-1 and TRBJ1-1, the full variable domain is KAGVTQTPRYLIKTRGQQVTLSCSPISGHRSVSWYQQTPGQGLQFLFEYFSETQRNKGNFPGRFSGRQFSNSRSEMNVSTLELGDSALYLCASSWSGGEGSTSFFGQGTRLTVV.

The genes are TRBV28 and TRBJ2-4, with a possible D match to TRBD1 (5 bases). Trimming shortened V by 3 bases and J by 2 bases, and 8 bases separated the two germline ends. Germline assignment: CDR1 MDHEN and CDR2 SYDVKM. The CDR3 has 14 amino acids. CDR3 in amino acids: CASSFQGTKNIQYF. CDR3 bases: TGTGCCAGCAGTTTCCAGGGAACCAAAAACATTCAGTACTTC.